Below are 30 T cell receptor beta chains sequenced from a single sample in a study of OX40 agonist ivuxolimab in advanced cancers. Using immunoSEQ multiplex PCR, the repertoire was profiled, and TCRdb retains in-frame clones only, with some absent. Of 45,000 to 65,000 clones in the sample, 75% to 85% were seen once. The starting material was CD4+ or CD8+ T cells sorted from blood, obtained in a trial of the OX40 agonist ivuxolimab. The receptor source for this set is an adult with an advanced solid tumor such as melanoma, head and neck, liver or kidney cancer.

A single count supports this clone. The chain is built from TRBV4-1 and TRBJ2-5; D uncertain. With 0 bases removed from V and 7 bases from J, the gap between germline ends came to 18 bases. There are 16 residues in the CDR3. Germline V gives CDR1 MGHRA, CDR2 YSYEKL. CDR3 region: CASSQEELGQFVTQYF. In DNA form, the CDR3 reads TGCGCCAGCAGCCAAGAAGAGCTAGGGCAATTCGTGACCCAGTACTTC.

The chain couples TRBV7-2 to TRBJ2-7, with a tentative D call TRBD1 (5 bases). The CDR3 has 14 residues. Germline CDR1 reads SGHTA; CDR2 reads FQGNSA. Trimming cost V 1 base and J 5 bases, with 12 bases left between them. The CDR3 nucleotides are TGTGCCAGCAGCTTAGATTACAGGTTCGACGAGCAGTACTTC. It specifies CASSLDYRFDEQYF. The entire variable domain, with the rest obtained from reference TRBV7-2 and TRBJ2-7, is as follows: GAGVSQSPSNKVTEKGKDVELRCDPISGHTALYWYRQSLGQGLEFLIYFQGNSAPDKSGLPSDRFSAERTGGSVSTLTIQRTQQEDSAVYLCASSLDYRFDEQYFGPGTRLTVT.

This chain connects TRBV6-5 to TRBJ2-7; D may be TRBD1 or TRBD2 (5 bases each). This CDR3 is built from 12 residues. Trimming removed 4 bases at V and 5 bases at J, with 9 bases between. Germline assignment: CDR1 MNHEY and CDR2 SVGAGI. The chain's CDR3 is CASSWRGDEQYF. The CDR3 region has the DNA TGTGCCAGCAGTTGGCGAGGGGACGAGCAGTACTTC.

CDR3 nucleotide sequence: TGCGCCAGCAGCCAAGAGGGTAAAGGGGCAATTGGGGGAGCTTTCTTT. Protein: CASSQEGKGAIGGAFF. The V call is TRBV4-1, the J call TRBJ1-1; TRBD1 might be the D (5 bases). The germline gives CDR1 MGHRA, CDR2 YSYEKL. This CDR3 is 16 amino acids long. V was cut by 0 bases and J by 10 bases, with 21 bases left in between.

The rearrangement links TRBV5-6 to TRBJ2-1; D may be TRBD2 (5 bases). The ends were cut back, 1 base at V and 4 bases at J, with 15 bases in the middle. Germline loops: CDR1 SGHDT, CDR2 YYEEEE. The CDR3 is 16 residues long. CDR3 DNA sequence: TGTGCCAGCAGCTTGCTGACGGGGAATTTATACAATGAGCAGTTCTTC. It is translated as CASSLLTGNLYNEQFF.

The J gene is TRBJ2-7, the V gene TRBV6-6; D is undetermined. CDR1 and CDR2 from the germline V gene are MNHNY and SVGAGI (reference sequence). V lost 5 bases and J lost 1, with 15 bases in between. The CDR3 sequence is 15 residues long. The CDR3 here is CASSPGPGVSYEQYF. CDR3 nucleotides: TGTGCCAGCAGTCCCGGACCGGGCGTTTCCTACGAGCAGTACTTC.

The genes are TRBV5-1 and TRBJ2-1; 12 bases match TRBD1. The CDR3 has 16 amino acids. Germline lookup yields CDR1 SGHRS and CDR2 YFSETQ. Trimming removed 5 bases from V and 4 bases from J; junction bases left unmatched: 7. The CDR3 is CASRPGTGGLYNEQFF. The CDR3 DNA reads TGCGCCAGCAGACCCGGGACAGGGGGCCTGTACAATGAGCAGTTCTTC. Full variable domain (outside the CDR3, taken from reference TRBV5-1 and TRBJ2-1): KAGVTQTPRYLIKTRGQQVTLSCSPISGHRSVSWYQQTPGQGLQFLFEYFSETQRNKGNFPGRFSGRQFSNSRSEMNVSTLELGDSALYLCASRPGTGGLYNEQFFGPGTRLTVL.

The chain couples TRBV7-6 to TRBJ2-7, with D unclear. Per germline, CDR1 SGHVS and CDR2 FNYEAQ. This CDR3 is built from 15 residues. V was shortened by 2 bases and J by 0 bases, with 11 bases between the two germline ends. This chain's CDR3 is CASSLRQDSSYEQYF. The DNA of the CDR3 is TGTGCCAGCAGCTTAAGGCAGGATAGCTCCTACGAGCAGTACTTC.

This clone occurred a few times. This sample also contains other DNA sequences that code for the same CDR3. J is TRBJ2-7 and V is TRBV19; perhaps TRBD2 as D (6 bases). Germline V gene data show CDR1 as LNHDA and CDR2 as SQIVND (reference sequence). There are 10 residues in the CDR3. Between the trimmed V and J ends, which lost 11 bases and 3 bases, there was a span of 8 bases. The CDR3, as DNA: TGTGCCTCCGGGGGCTACGAGCAGTACTTC. It is translated as CASGGYEQYF.

V gene TRBV6-5 combines with J gene TRBJ2-1; TRBD1 matches at 7 bases. The CDR3 consists of 15 residues. The J segment lost 0 bases and the V segment lost 5 bases, leaving 4 bases of the junction unmatched. In germline, CDR1 is MNHEY, CDR2 SVGAGI. CDR3 in DNA: TGTGCCAGCAGTCGGACAGGAGACTCCTACAATGAGCAGTTCTTC. Residues: CASSRTGDSYNEQFF.

This rearrangement joins TRBV5-1 to TRBJ2-7; 7 bases align to TRBD1. V shed 7 bases, J shed 0 bases, and the junction held 10 bases outside the gene matches. The CDR3 length is 15 residues. Germline V gene sequence: CDR1 SGHRS, CDR2 YFSETQ. The CDR3 DNA reads as TGCGCCAGCTCCTCCGAGGGGGCCCACTCCTACGAGCAGTACTTC. Amino acids: CASSSEGAHSYEQYF.

The chain links TRBV18 to TRBJ1-5; D gene uncertain. The CDR3 is 12 residues long. CDR1 is KGHSH, CDR2 LQKENI, per germline. The V and J ends lost 0 bases and 10 bases respectively, with 7 bases between them. Here the CDR3 reads CASSPPGGPQHF. The CDR3 DNA reads TGTGCCAGCTCACCACCGGGCGGTCCCCAGCATTTT.

The chain has TRBV6-5 and TRBJ1-1, with D unresolved. This CDR3 spans 14 amino acids. Trimming removed 6 bases from V and 4 bases from J, with 15 bases in between. The V gene's germline CDR1 is MNHEY and CDR2 SVGAGI. Here the CDR3 DNA reads TGTGCCAGCAGAAAAAGCAGAGCGGGCACTGAAGCTTTCTTT. Translation gives CASRKSRAGTEAFF.

This clone was picked up a small number of times. The chain couples TRBV19 to TRBJ2-3; tentative D call: TRBD1 (5 bases). The germline V gene encodes CDR1 LNHDA and CDR2 SQIVND (reference sequence). V shed 2 bases and J shed 6 bases, with 9 bases lying between them. This CDR3 is built from 13 residues. CDR3 DNA: TGTGCCAGTAGTATACAGGGCAGGGATACGCAGTATTTT. Its protein product is CASSIQGRDTQYF.

The chain joins TRBV2 to TRBJ2-7, with a tentative D call TRBD1 (6 bases). Trimming shortened V by 1 base and J by 2 bases, and 12 bases separated the two germline ends. CDR1 is SNHLY and CDR2 is FYNNEI in the germline V gene. The CDR3 is 15 amino acids. CDR3 nucleotide sequence: TGTGCCAGCAGTGAAGGTAGTCAGGGGACCTACGAGCAGTACTTC. It encodes CASSEGSQGTYEQYF.

In DNA, the CDR3 is TGTGCCAGTGCCCTCCAGGGGGCAGGAGATACGCAGTATTTT. It encodes CASALQGAGDTQYF. The chain recombines TRBV2 with TRBJ2-3; 8 nucleotides line up with TRBD1. V lost 9 bases to trimming and J lost 5 bases; unmatched junction nucleotides: 10. The CDR3 length is 14 residues. Germline lookup yields CDR1 SNHLY and CDR2 FYNNEI.

This chain joins TRBV6-1 and TRBJ1-5, with no clear D. V lost 7 bases and J 9 bases, leaving 16 bases between the germline ends. There are 13 residues in the CDR3. Looked up from germline, CDR1 is MNHNS and CDR2 is SASEGT. CDR3 nucleotides: TGTGCCAGCAATGGACTCCCATTATGGCCCCAGCATTTT. It translates to CASNGLPLWPQHF.

This clone was picked up a small number of times. The J gene is TRBJ1-6, the V gene TRBV4-3; a weak D match, TRBD1 (6 bases). Germline CDR1 LGHNA, CDR2 YSLEER. The germline V and J ends were trimmed by 5 bases and 9 bases, with 20 bases remaining between them. The CDR3 spans 16 residues. The CDR3 coding sequence is TGCGCCAGCAGCACCCGGACAGCGGGGTTAGGTTCACCCCTCCACTTT. Encoded protein: CASSTRTAGLGSPLHF.

The chain employs TRBV5-1 and TRBJ2-7; the match to TRBD1 covers 8 bases. Germline CDR1 SGHRS, CDR2 YFSETQ. This CDR3 has 14 residues. V shed 0 bases, J shed 5 bases, and the junction held 4 bases outside the gene matches. The CDR3, as DNA: TGCGCCAGCAGCTTGGCAGGGGGCCCCCACGAGCAGTACTTC. Its translation: CASSLAGGPHEQYF.

The V and J genes are TRBV18 and TRBJ1-3; D is unresolved. The ends were cut back, 0 bases at V and 3 bases at J, with 9 bases in the middle. The germline gives CDR1 KGHSH, CDR2 LQKENI. This CDR3 has 15 residues. The CDR3 is CASSPPNRVGNTIYF. In nucleotides, the CDR3 is TGTGCCAGCTCACCACCCAATCGGGTTGGAAACACCATATATTTT.

The V call is TRBV10-3, the J call TRBJ2-3; 11 bases line up with TRBD2. The CDR3 loop spans 17 amino acids. V trimming: 10 bases; J trimming: 4 bases; junction bases outside the gene matches: 16. Looked up from germline, CDR1 is ENHRY and CDR2 is SYGVKD. The CDR3 region is CATRRIAGGGSPDTQYF. In DNA form, the CDR3 reads TGTGCCACCAGGCGAATAGCGGGGGGGGGAAGCCCAGATACGCAGTATTTT.

The chain employs TRBV5-1 and TRBJ1-1, with D possibly matching TRBD1 (5 bases). The germline V gene encodes CDR1 SGHRS and CDR2 YFSETQ. Trimming cost V 1 base and J 4 bases, with 17 bases left between them. CDR3 length equals 16 residues. In DNA, the CDR3 is TGCGCCAGCAGCTTGAGCGGGGACGGCTTTGCCACTGAAGCTTTCTTT. Protein: CASSLSGDGFATEAFF.

The genes are TRBV9 and TRBJ2-1; maybe TRBD2 (7 bases). The CDR3 has 15 amino acids. Germline V lookup: CDR1 SGDLS, CDR2 YYNGEE. V lost 4 bases to trimming and J lost 8 bases, with 19 bases between them. The CDR3 DNA reads as TGTGCCAGCAGCCCAGAGGTGGGGGGGCCGTATGAGCAGTTCTTC. This encodes CASSPEVGGPYEQFF.

The gene calls are TRBV7-3 and TRBJ1-1; 11 bases are a match to TRBD1. The CDR3 runs 16 residues. Germline V gene data show CDR1 as SGHTA and CDR2 as FQGTGA. With 6 bases clipped from V and 1 base from J, the junction kept 7 bases outside the gene matches. The CDR3: CASRAGTGGSNTEAFF. The DNA for the CDR3 is TGTGCCAGCAGGGCCGGGACAGGGGGATCGAACACTGAAGCTTTCTTT.

There are a few counts of this clone. The V call is TRBV28, the J call TRBJ2-3; 7 bases fit TRBD1. Trimming took 6 bases from V and 4 from J; bases not matched to a gene: 10. CDR1 and CDR2 from the germline V gene are MDHEN and SYDVKM. This CDR3 spans 15 amino acids. The CDR3 sequence is CASRPYRTGADTQYF. The CDR3 DNA reads as TGTGCCAGCAGACCCTATCGGACAGGCGCAGATACGCAGTATTTT.

The V call is TRBV27, the J call TRBJ2-2; 8 bases are shared with TRBD2. Per germline, CDR1 MNHEY and CDR2 SMNVEV (reference sequence). The V gene end was trimmed by 3 bases and the J gene end by 0 bases; junction bases not matched to a gene: 0. This CDR3 contains 15 residues. The CDR3 reads CASSFGRANTGELFF. DNA for the CDR3: TGTGCCAGCAGTTTCGGGAGGGCGAACACCGGGGAGCTGTTTTTT.

This chain joins TRBV7-8 and TRBJ1-2, with D possibly matching TRBD1 (6 bases). The V gene lost 5 bases and the J gene lost 7 bases, with 14 bases spanning the gap. Looked up from germline, CDR1 is SGHVS and CDR2 is FQNEAQ. The CDR3 extends over 13 amino acids. The CDR3 protein is CASSLGGYGGYTF. In DNA form, the CDR3 reads TGTGCCAGCAGCCTAGGGGGGTACGGTGGCTACACCTTC.

V usage is TRBV7-8 and J usage is TRBJ2-6; D not resolved. Trimming took 5 bases from V and 0 from J, leaving 14 bases between them. CDR3 size: 17 residues. Germline values: CDR1 SGHVS, CDR2 FQNEAQ. The CDR3 reads CASSPLPGRSGANVLTF. CDR3 nucleotides: TGTGCCAGCAGCCCCCTGCCAGGCCGCTCTGGGGCCAACGTCCTGACTTTC.

The rearrangement links TRBV18 to TRBJ1-2; tentatively, D is TRBD1 (5 bases). CDR1 KGHSH and CDR2 LQKENI come from the germline V gene. The CDR3 totals 16 residues. Deletions cut 3 bases from V and 4 bases from J, with 18 bases between. The CDR3 DNA reads as TGTGCCAGCTCACCCGGAGAAGGCAGGGAGAGCTATGGCTACACCTTC. Translation gives CASSPGEGRESYGYTF.

This clone was observed a few times. The chain is built from TRBV6-6 and TRBJ1-4, with 8 bases identical to TRBD1. Looked up from germline, CDR1 is MNHNY and CDR2 is SVGAGI (reference sequence). V shed 10 bases, J shed 8 bases, and the junction held 9 bases outside the gene matches. The CDR3 contains 13 residues. In nucleotides, the CDR3 is TGTGCCATTCACAGGGGGATTAGAGAAAAACTGTTTTTT. It codes for CAIHRGIREKLFF.